What follows is one T cell receptor beta chain and its context. Its matching antigen is unknown. Germline V gives CDR1 MNHEY, CDR2 SVGAGI. This CDR3 has 15 residues. With 2 bases clipped from V and 0 bases from J, the junction kept 3 bases outside the gene matches. This record belongs to a study of post-analysis software for immune sequencing data. For the study at large: Disease trajectories encompassed relapsing-remitting, secondary progressive and progressive-relapsing multiple sclerosis. Points from the study as a whole: There was significantly lower normalized Chao1 diversity in multiple sclerosis patients than in controls. In patients, roughly 5 TRBV segments were more frequent than in controls, with TRBV5-6, TRBV5-1 and TRBV20-1 among them. Same-batch samples co-clustered strongly by F measure.

Unique molecular identifiers were present in the TCR beta cDNA libraries. Roughly 450,000 cDNA molecules came from around 1 to 9.1 million T cells. One entry per CDR3 protein results from TCRdb running MiXCR on the PCR reads. The sample includes 750,000 to 950,000 distinct CDR3 sequences, roughly 46% of them seen just once. Sequencing used blood. The source of this sequence is a girl between 5 and 17 years old with multiple sclerosis. The V call is TRBV6-5, the J call TRBJ1-1, with 7 bases that match TRBD1. The CDR3, as DNA: TGTGCCAGCAGTTACGGGACAGCCTTGAACACTGAAGCTTTCTTT. Its translation is CASSYGTALNTEAFF.